One and the same sample provided the 20 T cell receptor beta chains below, sequenced in a study of PD-1 blockade in classical Hodgkin lymphoma. Measured with immunoSEQ multiplex PCR; TCRdb has only the in-frame clones, and not every one. Among 15,000 to 25,000 clones listed, approximately 80% were seen once. Time point given: cycle 4 day 1 (C4D1), after less than seven weeks of nivolumab. Relapses following autologous stem cell transplantation were seen in all patients, with brentuximab vedotin exposure varying. Isolation of CD8+ T cells from thawed PBMCs used magnetic negative selection. The sequences come from CD8+ T cells from blood, collected before the fourth cycle of nivolumab. Receptors originate from a human donor with classical Hodgkin lymphoma.

J is TRBJ2-7 and V is TRBV5-1; 7 bases match TRBD2. J lost 6 bases, V lost 3 bases, and 6 bases had no gene match. The germline gives CDR1 SGHRS, CDR2 YFSETQ. The CDR3 has 13 amino acids. CDR3 DNA: TGCGCCAGCAGCTGGGACTATGCGAGCGAGCAGTACTTC. Residues: CASSWDYASEQYF.

V and J are TRBV19 and TRBJ2-7; no clear D. V lost 8 bases to trimming and J lost 2 bases, with 19 bases between them. This CDR3 region has 15 residues. CDR1 and CDR2 from the germline V gene are LNHDA and SQIVND (reference sequence). The DNA of the CDR3 is TGTGCCAGTTTGGACCTTTACGGTCCGGCCTACGAGCAGTACTTC. Residues: CASLDLYGPAYEQYF.

The V and J genes are TRBV9 and TRBJ1-3, with TRBD1 as a possible D gene (6 bases). Between the trimmed V and J ends, which lost 3 bases and 2 bases, there was a span of 15 bases. The CDR3 runs to 16 residues. Germline CDR1 and CDR2: SGDLS and YYNGEE. In DNA, the CDR3 is TGTGCCAGCAGCGCTACGACAGGCCCTGCTGGAAACACCATATATTTT. Its protein product is CASSATTGPAGNTIYF.

J is TRBJ1-5 and V is TRBV19, with a tentative D call TRBD1 (5 bases). V was trimmed by 2 bases and J by 4 bases, leaving 15 bases between them. CDR3 length: 16 amino acids. From germline, CDR1 is LNHDA and CDR2 SQIVND (reference sequence). CDR3 region: CASSITGWTSNQPQHF. The DNA of the CDR3 is TGTGCCAGTAGTATAACAGGATGGACTTCAAATCAGCCCCAGCATTTT.

V usage is TRBV9 and J usage is TRBJ2-7; 12 bases match TRBD2. CDR1 SGDLS and CDR2 YYNGEE come from the germline V gene. With 3 bases clipped from V and 2 bases from J, the junction kept 3 bases outside the gene matches. The CDR3 consists of 15 residues. CDR3 amino acids: CASSATSGGTYEQYF. CDR3 coding DNA: TGTGCCAGCAGCGCTACTAGCGGGGGGACCTACGAGCAGTACTTC.

This clone was found once. The CDR3 spells CASSFGATLGNTIYF. CDR3 DNA: TGTGCCAGCAGCTTTGGCGCGACTTTAGGAAACACCATATATTTT. V gene TRBV5-5 combines with J gene TRBJ1-3, with D uncertain. V was pared by 2 bases and J by 4 bases, with 13 bases between. CDR1 is SGHKS, CDR2 YYEKEE, per germline (reference sequence). The CDR3 extends over 15 amino acids.

The rearrangement uses TRBV7-9 and TRBJ2-7, with D uncertain. Germline V gene data show CDR1 as SEHNR and CDR2 as FQNEAQ (reference sequence). Deletions cut 5 bases from V and 2 bases from J, with 7 bases between. CDR3 size: 12 residues. The CDR3 loop reads CASSTTPYEQYF. The CDR3 DNA sequence: TGTGCCAGCAGCACGACTCCCTACGAGCAGTACTTC.

This clone was detected once. The chain uses TRBV27 and TRBJ1-6, with a weak D call TRBD1 (5 bases). Trimming stripped 2 bases from V and 2 bases from J, with 13 bases between. The germline gives CDR1 MNHEY, CDR2 SMNVEV (reference sequence). The CDR3 is made up of 17 amino acids. The CDR3 spells CASSLEAQGTYNSPLHF. For the CDR3, the DNA is TGTGCCAGCAGTTTAGAAGCCCAGGGAACCTATAATTCACCCCTCCACTTT.

The chain carries TRBV5-1 and TRBJ2-1; the D is unclear. The CDR3 has 13 residues. CDR1 and CDR2 from the germline V gene are SGHRS and YFSETQ. V gave up 5 bases and J gave up 8 bases, with 14 bases separating them. DNA of the CDR3: TGCGCCAGCAGTCCGGACCTAATCTATGAGCAGTTCTTC. It specifies CASSPDLIYEQFF.

This clone was counted only a few times. The V gene is TRBV4-2, the J gene TRBJ1-3; a weak D match, TRBD1 (5 bases). Germline V lookup: CDR1 LGHNA, CDR2 YNFKEQ. The V and J ends lost 3 bases and 6 bases respectively, with 12 bases between them. The CDR3 loop spans 14 amino acids. DNA of the CDR3: TGTGCCAGCAGCCAGATAAGACAGCTAAACACCATATATTTT. Residues: CASSQIRQLNTIYF.

The chain employs TRBV6-4 and TRBJ2-1, with D hard to call. Per germline, CDR1 MRHNA and CDR2 SNTAGT. This CDR3 has 14 amino acids. Trimming shortened V by 5 bases and J by 5 bases, and 13 bases separated the two germline ends. In DNA form, the CDR3 reads TGTGCCAGCAGTAGTGCTGGTGGGAACAATGAGCAGTTCTTC. This gives the protein CASSSAGGNNEQFF.

The rearrangement uses TRBV19 and TRBJ2-6, with TRBD1 as a possible D gene (6 bases). Trimming shortened V by 5 bases and J by 3 bases, and 26 bases separated the two germline ends. This CDR3 spans 20 amino acids. The germline gives CDR1 LNHDA, CDR2 SQIVND (reference sequence). The CDR3 sequence is CASSLTRVTGSEFGANVLTF. For the CDR3, the DNA is TGTGCCAGTAGTCTGACTCGAGTTACAGGGTCCGAATTTGGGGCCAACGTCCTGACTTTC.

This clone showed up just a few times. This chain joins TRBV27 and TRBJ1-2; D is ambiguous. Trimming removed 3 bases at V and 4 bases at J, with 6 bases between. CDR1 MNHEY and CDR2 SMNVEV come from the germline V gene (reference sequence). This CDR3 has 12 amino acids. As DNA, the CDR3 is TGTGCCAGCAGTTTGACGGCCTATGGCTACACCTTC. Translation gives CASSLTAYGYTF.

This clone has only a few counts. The chain couples TRBV7-9 to TRBJ1-6, with D perhaps matching TRBD1 (6 bases). V shed 1 base and J shed 10 bases, with 14 bases lying between them. The CDR3 is made up of 15 amino acids. CDR1 is SEHNR and CDR2 is FQNEAQ in the germline V gene (reference sequence). The CDR3 DNA sequence: TGTGCCAGCAGCTTAGTGGCAGGGGTAGGCTCACCCCTCCACTTT. This codes for CASSLVAGVGSPLHF.

The chain recombines TRBV5-5 with TRBJ1-2, with D possibly TRBD1 on 5 matching bases. This CDR3 region has 12 residues. V lost 0 bases, J lost 10 bases, and 10 bases lay in between. Per germline, CDR1 SGHKS and CDR2 YYEKEE (reference sequence). In DNA, the CDR3 is TGTGCCAGCAGCTTGGCCACAGGCTCCTACACCTTC. It specifies CASSLATGSYTF.

This chain links TRBV28 with TRBJ2-5, with D possibly TRBD2 on 6 matching bases. Near its end, the DNA agrees better with TRBJ2-7, so the J call may be wrong. Germline V gene data show CDR1 as MDHEN and CDR2 as SYDVKM. This CDR3 has 15 residues. DNA of the CDR3: TGTGCCAGCAGTTTAGGGGGGATGGGAACCTACGAGCAGTACTTC. It codes for CASSLGGMGTYEQYF.

The chain employs TRBV15 and TRBJ2-2; maybe TRBD2 (6 bases). Deletions cut 0 bases from V and 6 bases from J, with 8 bases between. The length of the CDR3 is 14 residues. The germline V gene encodes CDR1 LNHNV and CDR2 YYDKDF (reference sequence). CDR3 in amino acids: CATSRDRESGELFF. The CDR3 coding sequence is TGTGCCACCAGCAGAGATCGGGAGTCCGGGGAGCTGTTTTTT. Using reference TRBV15 and TRBJ2-2 for the parts outside the CDR3, the full variable domain is DAMVIQNPRYQVTQFGKPVTLSCSQTLNHNVMYWYQQKSSQAPKLLFHYYDKDFNNEADTPDNFQSRRPNTSFCFLDIRSPGLGDTAMYLCATSRDRESGELFFGEGSRLTVL.

J is TRBJ2-3 and V is TRBV6-4; D possibly corresponds to TRBD2 (7 bases). This CDR3 spans 15 amino acids. Germline values: CDR1 MRHNA, CDR2 SNTAGT. V lost 0 bases and J 4 bases, leaving 11 bases between the germline ends. CDR3 in amino acids: CASSDSAGASDTQYF. Here the CDR3 DNA reads TGTGCCAGCAGTGACTCGGCGGGGGCTTCAGATACGCAGTATTTT.

This rearrangement joins TRBV7-6 to TRBJ1-5; no firm D call. In germline, CDR1 is SGHVS, CDR2 FNYEAQ. V lost 3 bases, J lost 7 bases, and 7 bases lay in between. CDR3 length: 12 residues. Here the CDR3 DNA reads TGTGCCAGCAGCTTTTGGGGACAGCCCCAGCATTTT. This translates into CASSFWGQPQHF.

V is TRBV27 and J is TRBJ2-7; perhaps TRBD1 as D (5 bases). V was pared by 3 bases and J by 6 bases, with 9 bases between. CDR1 and CDR2 from the germline V gene are MNHEY and SMNVEV (reference sequence). This CDR3 spans 12 amino acids. The CDR3 reads CASSFSGREQYF. CDR3 sequence (DNA): TGTGCCAGCAGTTTTTCAGGGCGCGAGCAGTACTTC.